Listed below are T cell receptor beta chains from one sample, sequenced in a study of blood T cell repertoires in COVID-19. Sequencing used immunoSEQ multiplex PCR; TCRdb keeps in-frame clones, though not all of them. The sample has 150,000 to 200,000 clones, 80% to 85% seen once. The sample was peripheral blood. All receptors derive from a woman aged 60-70 years with acute or convalescent COVID-19. Both conserved end residues are part of each CDR3. The order of the fields is D gene, V gene, J gene, clone size, CDR3 protein, CDR3 DNA. A D gene is named only where the DNA matches it firmly. Size is omitted from some rows. Given values are once, few, many or a class for expanded clones.

-	TRBV5-1	TRBJ2-5	-	CASSLMGPETQYF	TGCGCCAGCAGCCTGATGGGCCCAGAGACCCAGTACTTC
-	TRBV2	TRBJ2-7	-	CASSEGTAYEQYF	TGTGCCAGCAGTGAGGGGACTGCCTACGAGCAGTACTTC
TRBD2	TRBV19	TRBJ2-1	-	CASSIGERGGRRNEQFF	TGTGCCAGTAGTATAGGGGAACGGGGGGGACGAAGGAATGAGCAGTTCTTC
-	TRBV7-6	TRBJ2-5	-	CASSLTSAARETQYF	TGTGCCAGCAGCTTAACCTCCGCGGCAAGAGAGACCCAGTACTTC
-	TRBV6-2/TRBV6-3	TRBJ1-1	-	CASSYSKGRSNTEAFF	TGTGCCAGCAGTTACTCGAAGGGGCGGTCGAACACTGAAGCTTTCTTT
TRBD2	TRBV6-2/TRBV6-3	TRBJ2-3	-	CASSSWGLAGNTDTQYF	TGTGCCAGCAGTTCGTGGGGACTAGCGGGTAACACAGATACGCAGTATTTT
-	TRBV19	TRBJ1-2	-	CASSTGIPNYGYTF	TGTGCCAGTAGTACAGGGATCCCTAACTATGGCTACACCTTC
-	TRBV6-5	TRBJ1-1	-	CASIQQGVTEAFF	TGTGCCAGCATCCAACAGGGAGTCACTGAAGCTTTCTTT
-	TRBV19	TRBJ2-4	-	CASSPRQGMAKNIQYF	TGTGCCAGTAGTCCTCGGCAGGGTATGGCCAAAAACATTCAGTACTTC
TRBD1	TRBV9	TRBJ1-2	-	CASSVRDRYYGYTF	TGTGCCAGCAGCGTACGGGACAGATACTATGGCTACACCTTC
-	TRBV11-3	TRBJ2-2	-	CASSTGQTRNTGELFF	TGTGCCAGCAGCACCGGACAGACCCGGAACACCGGGGAGCTGTTTTTT
-	TRBV29-1	TRBJ1-1	-	CSVGEGGAEAFF	TGCAGCGTTGGGGAGGGAGGGGCTGAAGCTTTCTTT
-	TRBV24-1	TRBJ1-2	once	CATSDKHRTYGYTF	TGTGCCACCAGTGACAAACACAGAACCTATGGCTACACCTTC
-	TRBV4-1	TRBJ2-7	-	CASSQEGGDRNSYEQYF	TGCGCCAGCAGCCAAGAAGGGGGGGACAGGAACTCCTACGAGCAGTACTTC
TRBD1	TRBV6-2/TRBV6-3	TRBJ1-5	-	CASSFPRDRANQPQHF	TGTGCCAGCAGTTTCCCTAGGGACAGGGCTAATCAGCCCCAGCATTTT
TRBD2	TRBV2	TRBJ2-2	-	CASRASSGDTGELFF	TGTGCCAGCAGAGCCTCTAGCGGGGACACCGGGGAGCTGTTTTTT
TRBD2	TRBV6-2/TRBV6-3	TRBJ2-7	once	CASSWGGPIYEQYF	TGTGCCAGCAGTTGGGGGGGACCGATCTACGAGCAGTACTTC
TRBD2	TRBV10-3	TRBJ2-5	-	CATASGGQETQYF	TGTGCCACCGCGAGCGGGGGCCAAGAGACCCAGTACTTC
TRBD2	TRBV7-9	TRBJ2-7	-	CASSGPGLASSYEQYF	TGTGCCAGCAGCGGCCCGGGACTAGCTAGCTCCTACGAGCAGTACTTC
-	TRBV6-1	TRBJ1-5	once	CASSEVTGYSNQPQHF	TGTGCCAGCAGTGAAGTGACAGGTTATAGCAATCAGCCCCAGCATTTT
TRBD1	TRBV4-2	TRBJ1-5	-	CASSRGTGANSQPQHF	TGTGCCAGCAGCCGGGGGACAGGGGCGAATAGTCAGCCCCAGCATTTT
TRBD1	TRBV27	TRBJ2-1	-	CASSPQGQLAYNEQFF	TGTGCCAGCAGTCCCCAGGGACAGTTAGCCTACAATGAGCAGTTCTTC
-	TRBV5-4	TRBJ2-7	-	CASSLSHEQYF	TGTGCCAGCAGCTTGAGCCACGAGCAGTACTTC
TRBD1	TRBV3-1/TRBV3-2	TRBJ1-6	-	CASSHRQGNNNSPLHF	TGTGCCAGCAGCCACCGACAGGGGAATAACAATTCACCCCTCCACTTT
-	TRBV6-5	TRBJ2-5	-	CASSYMGAGTQYF	TGTGCCAGCAGTTACATGGGGGCCGGGACCCAGTACTTC
-	TRBV6-5	TRBJ1-3	-	CASRPQGNPGNTIYF	TGTGCCAGCAGACCCCAGGGGAATCCTGGAAACACCATATATTTT
-	TRBV6-5	TRBJ1-1	-	CASSPSGARGTEAFF	TGTGCCAGCAGTCCCTCTGGGGCGCGAGGTACTGAAGCTTTCTTT
TRBD1	TRBV7-6	TRBJ2-4	-	CASSQTTGTGGNIQYF	TGTGCCAGCAGCCAAACCACCGGGACAGGGGGAAACATTCAGTACTTC
TRBD1	TRBV6-5	TRBJ1-3	-	CASSYRTTGGGNTIYF	TGTGCCAGCAGTTACCGAACGACAGGGGGGGGAAACACCATATATTTT
TRBD2	TRBV5-1	TRBJ2-2	few	CASSLANPSGANTGELFF	TGCGCCAGCAGCTTGGCTAATCCTAGCGGGGCAAACACCGGGGAGCTGTTTTTT
TRBD1	TRBV6-2/TRBV6-3	TRBJ2-2	-	CASSYSSGQGAWTGELFF	TGTGCCAGCAGTTACTCGTCGGGACAGGGGGCTTGGACCGGGGAGCTGTTTTTT
-	TRBV24-1	TRBJ2-5	-	CATSEPDYERETQYF	TGTGCCACCAGTGAACCCGACTATGAGCGCGAGACCCAGTACTTC
-	TRBV28	TRBJ1-5	once	CASSLFLGQSNQPQHF	TGTGCCAGCAGTTTATTTCTAGGACAAAGCAATCAGCCCCAGCATTTT
TRBD1	TRBV7-2	TRBJ1-2	-	CASRGSGGNNYGYTF	TGTGCCAGCAGGGGCTCAGGGGGAAATAACTATGGCTACACCTTC
TRBD1	TRBV5-4	TRBJ1-2	-	CASSLPSGQGYGYTF	TGTGCCAGCAGCCTCCCCAGCGGACAGGGCTATGGCTACACCTTC
TRBD2	TRBV6-2/TRBV6-3	TRBJ2-3	-	CASSYLGTSGADTQYF	TGTGCCAGCAGTTACCTAGGGACTAGCGGGGCAGATACGCAGTATTTT
TRBD1	TRBV19	TRBJ1-2	-	CASSLRTGGLNYGYTF	TGTGCCAGTAGTCTGAGGACAGGGGGCTTGAACTATGGCTACACCTTC
-	TRBV19	TRBJ1-5	-	CASSPRAPRSNQPQHF	TGTGCCAGTAGCCCCAGGGCCCCCAGGTCCAATCAGCCCCAGCATTTT
-	TRBV6-4	TRBJ2-1	once	CASPISHLDYNEQFF	TGTGCCAGTCCGATCTCACACCTCGACTACAATGAGCAGTTCTTC
-	TRBV19	TRBJ1-1	once	CASSTRTVPEAFF	TGTGCCAGTAGTACAAGGACAGTCCCTGAAGCTTTCTTT
TRBD1	TRBV29-1	TRBJ1-2	-	CSSRAGGPNYGYTF	TGCAGCTCCAGAGCAGGGGGCCCTAACTATGGCTACACCTTC
-	TRBV30	TRBJ2-7	-	CAWTAQGGLEQYF	TGTGCCTGGACCGCCCAGGGGGGCCTCGAGCAGTACTTC
TRBD1	TRBV6-5	TRBJ2-7	-	CASRSPGQGSYEQYF	TGTGCCAGCAGATCTCCGGGACAGGGCTCCTACGAGCAGTACTTC
TRBD1	TRBV19	TRBJ2-5	-	CASRRAPGQQETQYF	TGTGCCAGTAGACGAGCTCCGGGACAGCAAGAGACCCAGTACTTC
-	TRBV6-2/TRBV6-3	TRBJ1-5	-	CASSYAGQGLQNQPQHF	TGTGCCAGCAGTTACGCTGGCCAGGGGCTCCAAAATCAGCCCCAGCATTTT
-	TRBV2	TRBJ2-7	-	CASEGGLRDEQYF	TGTGCCAGCGAAGGGGGTCTCCGCGACGAGCAGTACTTC
-	TRBV9	TRBJ1-4	-	CASSVAGRGVEKLFF	TGTGCCAGCAGCGTAGCGGGCAGGGGTGTTGAAAAACTGTTTTTT
-	TRBV27	TRBJ1-1	-	CASSFSVFNTEAFF	TGTGCCAGCAGTTTTAGTGTCTTTAACACTGAAGCTTTCTTT
TRBD1	TRBV7-9	TRBJ1-6	-	CASSSTGRNSPLHF	TGTGCCAGCAGCTCGACAGGGAGGAATTCACCCCTCCACTTT